The entry below describes one T cell receptor (beta chain). This sample stems from a study of shared clonotypes between healthy human individuals. Trimming pared 6 bases from V and 1 base from J, leaving 9 bases between. The CDR3 length is 14 residues. CDR1 LNHDA and CDR2 SQIVND come from the germline V gene (reference sequence). This table comes from immunoSEQ multiplex PCR, and its TCRdb copy is limited to in-frame clones, with some not included. The sample records around 510,000 clones, about 96% being singletons. Specimen: naive CD4+ T cells sorted from blood. Described subset: CD45RA+ positively selected. The source is a woman in her twenties or thirties in good health. The V and J genes are TRBV19 and TRBJ2-2; D remains unclear. The CDR3 here is CASRMPGNTGELFF. The CDR3 DNA follows: TGTGCCAGTAGAATGCCCGGGAACACCGGGGAGCTGTTTTTT.